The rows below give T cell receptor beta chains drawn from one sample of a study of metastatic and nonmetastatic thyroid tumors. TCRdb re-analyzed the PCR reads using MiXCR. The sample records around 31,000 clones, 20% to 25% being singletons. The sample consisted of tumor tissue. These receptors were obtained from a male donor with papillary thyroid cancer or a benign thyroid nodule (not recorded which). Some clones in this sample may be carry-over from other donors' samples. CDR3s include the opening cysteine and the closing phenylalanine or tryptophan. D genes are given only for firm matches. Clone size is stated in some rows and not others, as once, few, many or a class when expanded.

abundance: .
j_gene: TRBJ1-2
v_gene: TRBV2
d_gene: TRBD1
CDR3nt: TGTGCCAGCAGAGACAGGGGGTACTTAGGTAACTATGGCTACACCTTC
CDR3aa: CASRDRGYLGNYGYTF

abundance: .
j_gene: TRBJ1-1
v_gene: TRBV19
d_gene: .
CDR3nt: TGTGCCAGTAGTATAGGGAACACTGAAGCTTTCTTT
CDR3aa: CASSIGNTEAFF

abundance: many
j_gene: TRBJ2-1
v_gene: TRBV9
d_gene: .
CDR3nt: TGTGCCAGCAGCGTAGGACCGACTGAGCAAAACAATGAGCAGTTCTTC
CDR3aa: CASSVGPTEQNNEQFF

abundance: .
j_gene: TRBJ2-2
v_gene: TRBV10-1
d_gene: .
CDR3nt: TGCGCCAGCACCTCGGACACCGGGGAGCTGTTTTTT
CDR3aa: CASTSDTGELFF

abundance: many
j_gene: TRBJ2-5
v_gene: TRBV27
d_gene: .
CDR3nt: TGTGCCAGCAGTTTATTTCAGAAAGAGACCCAGTACTTC
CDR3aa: CASSLFQKETQYF

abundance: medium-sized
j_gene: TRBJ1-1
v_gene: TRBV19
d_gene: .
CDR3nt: TGTGCCAGTAGTATAGGAGCGGGCCCCACTGAAGCTTTCTTT
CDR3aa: CASSIGAGPTEAFF

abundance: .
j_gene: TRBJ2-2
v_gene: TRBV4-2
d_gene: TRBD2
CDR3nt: TGTGCCAGCAGCCGTATGACTAGCGGGACTAACACCGGGGAGCTGTTTTTT
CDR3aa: CASSRMTSGTNTGELFF

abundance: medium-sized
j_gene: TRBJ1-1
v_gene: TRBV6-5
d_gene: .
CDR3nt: TGTGCCAGCAGTTACGGCGGTAATATGAACACTGAAGCTTTCTTT
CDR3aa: CASSYGGNMNTEAFF

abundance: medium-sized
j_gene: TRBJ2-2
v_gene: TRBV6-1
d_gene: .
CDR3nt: TGTGCCAGCAGTGCCGACGGGATCGGGGAGCTGTTTTTT
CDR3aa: CASSADGIGELFF

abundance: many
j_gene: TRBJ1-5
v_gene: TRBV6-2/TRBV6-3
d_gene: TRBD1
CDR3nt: TGTGCCAGCAGAGGGACAGGGAACCAGCCCCAGCATTTT
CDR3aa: CASRGTGNQPQHF

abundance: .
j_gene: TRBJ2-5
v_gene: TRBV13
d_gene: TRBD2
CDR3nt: TGTGCCAGCAGCCCTGGCGGGACTAGCGCGTGGGAGACCCAGTACTTC
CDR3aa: CASSPGGTSAWETQYF

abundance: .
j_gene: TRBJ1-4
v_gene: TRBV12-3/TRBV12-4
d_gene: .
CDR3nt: TGTGCCAGCAGTGCCGGGGGTGCAACTAATGAAAAACTGTTTTTT
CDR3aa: CASSAGGATNEKLFF

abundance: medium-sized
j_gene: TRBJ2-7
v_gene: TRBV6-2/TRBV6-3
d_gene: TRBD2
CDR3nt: TGTGCCAGCAGGTTACTAGCGGGACCCTCCTACGAGCAGTACTTC
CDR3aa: CASRLLAGPSYEQYF

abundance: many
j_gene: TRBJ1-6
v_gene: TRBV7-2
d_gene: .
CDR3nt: TGTGCCAGCAGCTCCACAGGCATTTCCTATAATTCACCCCTCCACTTT
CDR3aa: CASSSTGISYNSPLHF

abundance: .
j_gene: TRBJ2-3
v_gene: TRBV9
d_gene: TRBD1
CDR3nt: TGTGCCAGCAGCGCCCGACAGGGAACAGGAGATACGCAGTATTTT
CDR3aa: CASSARQGTGDTQYF

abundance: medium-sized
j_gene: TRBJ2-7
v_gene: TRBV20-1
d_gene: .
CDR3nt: TGCAGTGCTAGTAGCACCCTGTCCTACGAGCAGTACTTC
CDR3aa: CSASSTLSYEQYF

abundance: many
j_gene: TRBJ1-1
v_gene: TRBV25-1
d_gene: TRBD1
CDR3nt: TGTGCCAGCAGTGCTTCCGGGACAGGCCTCATGAACACTGAAGCTTTCTTT
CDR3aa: CASSASGTGLMNTEAFF

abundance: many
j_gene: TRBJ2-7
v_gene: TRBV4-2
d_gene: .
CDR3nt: TGTGCCAGCAGCCACCTCCCTGGACAGACCCCTTCATACGAGCAGTACTTC
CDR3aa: CASSHLPGQTPSYEQYF

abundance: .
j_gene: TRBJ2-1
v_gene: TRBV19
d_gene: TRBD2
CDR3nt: TGTGCCAGTATTAGGGTGACTAGCGGGAGAGGACCCTACAATGAGCAGTTCTTC
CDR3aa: CASIRVTSGRGPYNEQFF

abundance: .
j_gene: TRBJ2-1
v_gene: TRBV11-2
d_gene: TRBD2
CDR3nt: TGTGCCAGCAGCGCTAGCGGGATCAATGAGCAGTTCTTC
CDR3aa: CASSASGINEQFF

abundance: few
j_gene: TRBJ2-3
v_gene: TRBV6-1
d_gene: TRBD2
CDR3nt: TGTGCCAGCAGCAGCGGGAGCCGCGGGAATACGCAGTATTTT
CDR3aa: CASSSGSRGNTQYF

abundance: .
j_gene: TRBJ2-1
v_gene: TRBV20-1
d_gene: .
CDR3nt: TGCAGTGCCACTCAAGCACAGGGAATCTCCTACAATGAGCAGTTCTTC
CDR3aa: CSATQAQGISYNEQFF

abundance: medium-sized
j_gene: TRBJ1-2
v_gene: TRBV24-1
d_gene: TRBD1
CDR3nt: TGTGCCACCAGTGACGGCGGGACAGGGGATTTCGGCTACACCTTC
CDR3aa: CATSDGGTGDFGYTF

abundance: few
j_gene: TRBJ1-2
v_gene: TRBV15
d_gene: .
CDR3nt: TGTGTCACCAGCAGAGAATTGCGGGGGCGCTTCTATGGCTATACCTTC
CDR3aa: CVTSRELRGRFYGYTF

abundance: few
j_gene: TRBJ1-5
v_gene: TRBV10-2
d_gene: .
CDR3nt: TGCGCCAGCAGTGAGTCGGGCGGGGATCAGCCCCAGCATTTT
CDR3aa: CASSESGGDQPQHF

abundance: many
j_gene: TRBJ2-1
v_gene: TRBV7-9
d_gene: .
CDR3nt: TGTGCCAGCAGCTCCGGGGCGGTAGTCAGCTCCTACAATGAGCAGTTCTTC
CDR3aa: CASSSGAVVSSYNEQFF

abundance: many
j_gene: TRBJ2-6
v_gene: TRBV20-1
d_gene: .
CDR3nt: TGCAGTGCTAGAAGGCCTGGGGCCAACGTCCTGACTTTC
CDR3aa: CSARRPGANVLTF

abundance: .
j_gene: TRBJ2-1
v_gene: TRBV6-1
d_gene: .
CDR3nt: TGTGCCAGCAGAAGACTATCGTCTCACAATGAGCATTTCTTC
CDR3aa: CASRRLSSHNEHFF

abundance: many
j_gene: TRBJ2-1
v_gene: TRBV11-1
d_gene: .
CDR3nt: TGTGCCAGCAGCCCGACAGGTCCGAGCTCCTACAATGAGCAGTTCTTC
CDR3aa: CASSPTGPSSYNEQFF

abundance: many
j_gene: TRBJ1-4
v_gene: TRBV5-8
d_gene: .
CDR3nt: TGTGCCAGCAGCTTGACAGGGAGAGGGGAAAAACTGTTTTTT
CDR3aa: CASSLTGRGEKLFF

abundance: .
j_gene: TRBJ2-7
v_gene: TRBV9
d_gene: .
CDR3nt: TGTGCCAGCAGCCTGGGACATCCACCCTCCGAGCATTACTTC
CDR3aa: CASSLGHPPSEHYF

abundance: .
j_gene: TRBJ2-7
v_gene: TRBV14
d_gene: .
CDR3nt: TGTGCCAGCAATCCGACCGGGTCCCAGCGCTACGAGCAGTACTTC
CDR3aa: CASNPTGSQRYEQYF

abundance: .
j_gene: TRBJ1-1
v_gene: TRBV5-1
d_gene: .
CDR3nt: TGCGCCAGCAGCGTAGGTACAGGGATGAACACTGAAGCTTTCTTT
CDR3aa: CASSVGTGMNTEAFF

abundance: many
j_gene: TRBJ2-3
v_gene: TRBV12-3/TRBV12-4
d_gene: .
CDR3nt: TGTGCCAGCAGTTTAAGGGACCATAGCACAGATACGCAGTATTTT
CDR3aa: CASSLRDHSTDTQYF

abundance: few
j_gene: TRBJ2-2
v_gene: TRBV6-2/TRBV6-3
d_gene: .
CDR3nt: TGTGCCAGCAGAAAATTCTCAAACGGGGAGCTGTTTTTT
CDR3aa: CASRKFSNGELFF

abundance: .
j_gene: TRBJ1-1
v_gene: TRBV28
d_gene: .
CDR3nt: TGTGCCAGCAGTTTCTGCGGGTTTAACACTGAAGCTTTCTTT
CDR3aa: CASSFCGFNTEAFF

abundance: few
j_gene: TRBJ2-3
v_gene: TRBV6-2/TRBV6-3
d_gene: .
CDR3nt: TGTGCCAGCAGTTACTCAGGGTTGGGAGATACGCAGTATTTT
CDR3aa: CASSYSGLGDTQYF

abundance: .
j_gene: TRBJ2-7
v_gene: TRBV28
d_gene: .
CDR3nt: TGTGCCAGCAGTTCCGCCGGCCTCGAGACCTACGAGCAGTACTTC
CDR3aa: CASSSAGLETYEQYF

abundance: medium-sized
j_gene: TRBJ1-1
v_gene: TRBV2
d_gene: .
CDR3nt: TGTGCCAGCAGGACTGACAGATTGAACACTGAAGCTTTCTTT
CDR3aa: CASRTDRLNTEAFF

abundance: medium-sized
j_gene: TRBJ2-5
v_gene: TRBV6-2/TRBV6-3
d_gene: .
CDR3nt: TGTGCCAGCAACCGTTGGCAGGGTGACGAGACCCAGTACTTC
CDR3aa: CASNRWQGDETQYF

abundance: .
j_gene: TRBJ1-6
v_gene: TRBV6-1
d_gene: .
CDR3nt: TGTGCCAGCAGGGCAACTAATTCACCCCTCCACTTT
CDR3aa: CASRATNSPLHF

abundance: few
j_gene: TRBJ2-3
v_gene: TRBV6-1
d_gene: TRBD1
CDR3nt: TGTGCCAGCAGTCAAACTCCGGGACAGGGGCTTGGAGATACGCAGTATTTT
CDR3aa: CASSQTPGQGLGDTQYF

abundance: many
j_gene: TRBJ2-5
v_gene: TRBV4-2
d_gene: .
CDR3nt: TGTGCCAGCAGCCAAGATCCCAGGTCGGCGGGCGCAGAGTACTTC
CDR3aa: CASSQDPRSAGAEYF

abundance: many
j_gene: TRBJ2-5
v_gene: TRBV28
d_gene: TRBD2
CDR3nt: TGTGCCAGCAGTCTTCGCGGGAGTGGAAAGACCCAGTACTTC
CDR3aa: CASSLRGSGKTQYF

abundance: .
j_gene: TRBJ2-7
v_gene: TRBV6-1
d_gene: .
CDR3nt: TGTGCCAGCAGTGTGGTGGGCCTATCTCAGGGATCGTACGAGCAGTACTTC
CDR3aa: CASSVVGLSQGSYEQYF

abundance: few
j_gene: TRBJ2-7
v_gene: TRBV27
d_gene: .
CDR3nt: TGTGCCAGCAGTCAAGGACAGTGGAGCTCCTACGAGCAGTACTTC
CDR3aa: CASSQGQWSSYEQYF

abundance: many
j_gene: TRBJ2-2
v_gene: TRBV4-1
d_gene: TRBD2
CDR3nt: TGCGCCAGCAGCCACGGCCCTAGCGGGAGTTCCGGGGAGCTGTTTTTT
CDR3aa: CASSHGPSGSSGELFF

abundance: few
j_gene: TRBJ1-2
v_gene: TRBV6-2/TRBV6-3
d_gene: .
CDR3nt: TGTGCCAGCAGTTACCAGCCCGCGGGGACCTCATATGGCTACACCTTC
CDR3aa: CASSYQPAGTSYGYTF

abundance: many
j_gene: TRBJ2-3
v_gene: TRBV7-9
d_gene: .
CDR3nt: TGTGCCAGCAGCTTATGGAGGAGCACAGATACGCAGTATTTT
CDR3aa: CASSLWRSTDTQYF

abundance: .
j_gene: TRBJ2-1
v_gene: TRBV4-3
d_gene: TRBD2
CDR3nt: TGCGCCAGCAGCCAAGGGACTAGTCACAATGAGCAGTTCTTC
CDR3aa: CASSQGTSHNEQFF

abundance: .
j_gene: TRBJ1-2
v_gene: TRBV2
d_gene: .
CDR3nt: TGTGCCAGCAGGTCGACCCTCTATGGCTACACCTTC
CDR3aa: CASRSTLYGYTF

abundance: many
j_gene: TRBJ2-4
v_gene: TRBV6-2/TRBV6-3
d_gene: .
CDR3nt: TGTGCCAGCAGTCCGGGACTCATGGAGTTTGTAAGAGTCATTCAGTACTTC
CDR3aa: CASSPGLMEFVRVIQYF

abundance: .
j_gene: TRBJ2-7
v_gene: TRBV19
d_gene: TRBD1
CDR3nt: TGTGCCAGTAGCCTGACAGGGGGGCCTAACGAGCAGTACTTC
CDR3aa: CASSLTGGPNEQYF

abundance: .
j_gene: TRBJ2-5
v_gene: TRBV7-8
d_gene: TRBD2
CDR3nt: TGTGCCAGCAGCTCAGGGACTAGCGGGACTACAGATACCCGGTACTTC
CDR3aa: CASSSGTSGTTDTRYF

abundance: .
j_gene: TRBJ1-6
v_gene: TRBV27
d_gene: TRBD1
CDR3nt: TGTGCCAGCCGGGCCGGGACAGGGGTTTCACCCCTCCACTTT
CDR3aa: CASRAGTGVSPLHF

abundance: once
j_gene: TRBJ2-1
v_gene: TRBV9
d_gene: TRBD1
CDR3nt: TGTGCCAGCAGTGTATCCCCCGCCGTGACAGGGTACAATGAGCAGTTCTTC
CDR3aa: CASSVSPAVTGYNEQFF

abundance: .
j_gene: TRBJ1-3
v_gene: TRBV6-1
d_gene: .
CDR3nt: TGTGCCAGCAGTGAGCCCGGGAACTCTGGAAACACCATATATTTT
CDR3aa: CASSEPGNSGNTIYF

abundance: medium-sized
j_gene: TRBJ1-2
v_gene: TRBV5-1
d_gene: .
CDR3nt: TGCGCCAGCAGCTTGAGTAAGGGATCGGCTAACTATGGCTACACCTTC
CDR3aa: CASSLSKGSANYGYTF

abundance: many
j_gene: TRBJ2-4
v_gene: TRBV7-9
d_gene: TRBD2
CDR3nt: TGTGCCAGCAGCTCGCCGGGACTAGCGGGAGAGTACAACATTCAGTACTTC
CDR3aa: CASSSPGLAGEYNIQYF